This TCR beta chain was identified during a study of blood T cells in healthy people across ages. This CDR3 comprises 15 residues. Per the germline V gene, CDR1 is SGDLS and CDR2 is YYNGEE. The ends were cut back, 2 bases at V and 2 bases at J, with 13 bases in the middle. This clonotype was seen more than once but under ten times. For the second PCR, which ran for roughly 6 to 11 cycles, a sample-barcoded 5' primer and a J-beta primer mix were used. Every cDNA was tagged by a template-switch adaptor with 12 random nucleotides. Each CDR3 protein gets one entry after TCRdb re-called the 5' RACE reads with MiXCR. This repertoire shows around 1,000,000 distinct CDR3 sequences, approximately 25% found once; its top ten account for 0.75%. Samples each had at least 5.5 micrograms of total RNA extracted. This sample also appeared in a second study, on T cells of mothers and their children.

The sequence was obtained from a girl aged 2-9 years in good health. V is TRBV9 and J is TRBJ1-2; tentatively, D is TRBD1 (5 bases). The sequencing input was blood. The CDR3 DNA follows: TGTGCCAGCAGCGTTGGCGACAGCAGAAACTATGGCTACACCTTC. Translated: CASSVGDSRNYGYTF.